The rows below give T cell receptor beta chains drawn from one sample of a study of blood T cells in healthy people across ages. TCRdb fed the 5' RACE reads into MiXCR, producing one record per CDR3 protein. This table holds fewer than 1,200,000 distinct CDR3 sequences, almost 25% found once. The sample was also linked to a second study, of T cells of mothers and their children.

Sample: blood. These receptors were taken from a girl aged 2 to 10 in good health. Each CDR3 is given with its conserved first and last residue.

J gene	V gene	CDR3 protein
TRBJ2-3	TRBV21-1	CASSNSLAGGTDTQYF
TRBJ2-1	TRBV9	CASRPLLAGDYNEQFF
TRBJ2-3	TRBV7-3	CASRYRGGLEVDTQYF
TRBJ2-7	TRBV6-5	CASSYSVGQPYEQYF
TRBJ2-5	TRBV4-2	CASSQGGGQGVGETQYF
.	TRBV27	CASSSNLAGDEQYF
TRBJ2-3	TRBV20-1	CSARTSGSSTDTQYF
TRBJ2-3	TRBV7-8	CASSLGLRGSTDTQYF
TRBJ1-1	TRBV7-9	CASSGSQTLNTEAFF
TRBJ1-2	TRBV7-2	CASSGTGSPVNYGYTF
TRBJ1-6	TRBV6-5	CASSYLGTGGSSYNSPLHF
TRBJ1-2	TRBV27	CASSPYTGRGCTF
TRBJ1-1	TRBV5-6	CASSFYRGPSSEAFF
TRBJ1-1	TRBV6-2/TRBV6-3	CASSRDGANTEAFF
TRBJ2-1	TRBV2	CASSEEADNEQFF
TRBJ2-7	TRBV7-2	CASSLFTGPGYEQYF
TRBJ2-7	TRBV7-9	CASSLYLVYEQYF
TRBJ2-3	TRBV10-3	CAISESELAGADTQYF
TRBJ2-7	TRBV29-1	CSVLPGTSGNDEQYF
TRBJ2-3	TRBV18	CASSPPSDQADTQYF
TRBJ2-4	TRBV29-1	CSVERNLAKNIQYF
TRBJ1-1	TRBV7-9	CASSFAGDEAFF
TRBJ2-7	TRBV3-1	CASSQDVGYEQYF
TRBJ2-1	TRBV27	CASSPGGPWNEQFF
TRBJ2-1	TRBV29-1	CSVAPLAGADEQFF
TRBJ1-2	TRBV12-3/TRBV12-4	CASSFWGVRGYGYTF
TRBJ1-3	TRBV7-2	CASSFSGPGNTIYF
TRBJ1-2	TRBV7-9	CASSKRLQEHVNYGYTF
TRBJ2-7	TRBV15	CATSRVLSSYEQYF
TRBJ1-2	TRBV5-1	CASTRGDRTEGGYTF
.	TRBV7-9	CASSLRERETQYF
TRBJ1-1	TRBV27	CASRQQIPGTGYTEAFF
TRBJ2-5	TRBV7-9	CASSLGTGLGETQYF
TRBJ2-3	TRBV9	CASSVGEAVDTQYF
TRBJ2-5	TRBV11-3	CASSLEGVKFF
TRBJ1-3	TRBV5-1	CASSSRTGTSGNTIYF
TRBJ2-7	TRBV12-3/TRBV12-4	CASSSLRTAYEQYF
TRBJ2-7	TRBV20-1	CSAGSGTFYEQYF
TRBJ1-1	TRBV9	CASSADGSAKTEAFF
TRBJ1-6	TRBV12-3/TRBV12-4	CASSFGTGTPLHF
.	TRBV14	CASSSWTGSNEQFF
TRBJ1-5	TRBV9	CASSVEYLNQPQHF
TRBJ2-7	TRBV12-5	CASGDYTGSWGYEQYF
.	TRBV5-6	CASSQLTSWETQYF
TRBJ2-5	TRBV9	CASSVGAGKETQYF
TRBJ2-4	TRBV7-2	CASSATSGRAMNIQYF
TRBJ1-4	TRBV20-1	CSARIPGTTHEKLFF
TRBJ2-1	TRBV20-1	CSARDVWGIYNEQFF
TRBJ1-2	TRBV12-3/TRBV12-4	CASTAPRAGDNHGYTF
TRBJ1-2	TRBV29-1	CSVVREHYGYTF
TRBJ1-1	TRBV2	CASSLGGHSNTEAFF
TRBJ1-2	TRBV12-3/TRBV12-4	CASSLGTPNYGYTF